The 25 T cell receptor beta chains reported below all come from one sample, sequenced in a study of blood T cell repertoires in COVID-19. Sequencing was performed with immunoSEQ multiplex PCR; in TCRdb, only in-frame clones are kept and a portion is missing. The sample lists about 76,000 clones, roughly 80% occurring once. Input material: peripheral blood. These receptors came from a human donor in a cohort sampled during active COVID-19.

J is TRBJ2-7 and V is TRBV11-3, with 9 positions matching TRBD1. The CDR3 has 14 amino acids. The junction had 4 bases not matched to a gene; V was cut back by 5 bases and J by 2 bases. From germline, CDR1 is SGHNT and CDR2 YENEEA. CDR3 in DNA: TGTGCCAGCAGCCGACAGGGGGATACCTACGAGCAGTACTTC. Its translation is CASSRQGDTYEQYF.

The CDR3 DNA is TGTGCCAGCAGTTGGCGGCACTACAATGAGCAGTTCTTC. Amino acid sequence: CASSWRHYNEQFF. The chain carries TRBV27 and TRBJ2-1; D gene unclear. Per the germline V gene, CDR1 is MNHEY and CDR2 is SMNVEV (reference sequence). With 4 bases removed from V and 3 bases from J, the gap between germline ends came to 7 bases. The CDR3 spans 13 residues.

The J gene is TRBJ1-2, the V gene TRBV19; 8 bases align to TRBD1. V shed 1 base and J 0 bases; nucleotides not matched to a gene: 7. This CDR3 region has 17 residues. Germline V gene lookup returns CDR1 LNHDA and CDR2 SQIVND (reference sequence). The CDR3, as DNA: TGTGCCAGTAGTATAGTCCGCGCAGGGGGCGCTAACTATGGCTACACCTTC. Its translation is CASSIVRAGGANYGYTF.

The rearrangement links TRBV11-3 to TRBJ2-3; the D gene is possibly TRBD2 (5 bases). The CDR3 is 16 residues long. Trimming removed 0 bases at V and 1 base at J, with 11 bases between. CDR1 and CDR2 (germline): SGHNT, YENEEA. For the CDR3, the DNA is TGTGCCAGCAGCTTAGAAGCGGCCGTGGGCACAGATACGCAGTATTTT. It translates to CASSLEAAVGTDTQYF.

This clone came up a few times. The V gene is TRBV24-1, the J gene TRBJ1-5; unclear D gene. The CDR3 is made up of 13 amino acids. Trimming stripped 12 bases from V and 0 bases from J, with 11 bases between. Germline CDR1 reads KGHDR; CDR2 reads SFDVKD. CDR3 sequence reads: CAFRASSNQPQHF. As DNA, the CDR3 is TGTGCCTTCCGAGCCTCTAGCAATCAGCCCCAGCATTTT.

This chain uses TRBV13 with TRBJ2-7, with D perhaps TRBD2 (6 bases). V lost 3 bases to trimming and J lost 6 bases, with 15 bases between them. Germline V gene lookup returns CDR1 PRHDT and CDR2 FYEKMQ (reference sequence). The CDR3 has 14 amino acids. In nucleotides, the CDR3 is TGTGCCAGCAGCTTCCGGGACTGGGGGGTCGAGCAGTACTTC. It yields the protein CASSFRDWGVEQYF.

This chain joins TRBV30 and TRBJ2-2, with 8 bases aligning to TRBD1. This CDR3 contains 12 residues. Losses at the gene ends were 5 bases for V and 6 bases for J; bases not matched to a gene: 2. Germline V gives CDR1 GTSNPN, CDR2 SVGIG (reference sequence). In nucleotides, the CDR3 is TGTGCCTGGGCGACAGGGGCCGGGGAGCTGTTTTTT. Translating gives CAWATGAGELFF.

The rearrangement links TRBV7-9 to TRBJ2-7, with 9 positions matching TRBD2. Germline CDR1 SEHNR, CDR2 FQNEAQ (reference sequence). V lost 1 base to trimming and J lost 2 bases; unmatched junction nucleotides: 12. The CDR3 contains 18 residues. CDR3 in DNA: TGTGCCAGCAGCTTAGGGGCCGGCGGGGGGGCCCTGGCCTACGAGCAGTACTTC. Its protein product is CASSLGAGGGALAYEQYF. Complete variable domain (other parts from reference TRBV7-9 and TRBJ2-7): DTGVSQNPRHKITKRGQNVTFRCDPISEHNRLYWYRQTLGQGPEFLTYFQNEAQLEKSRLLSDRFSAERPKGSFSTLEIQRTEQGDSAMYLCASSLGAGGGALAYEQYFGPGTRLTVT.

As for this clone: At the DNA level, this CDR3 is encoded by other sequences in the same sample as well. The V gene is TRBV7-3, the J gene TRBJ2-5, with D perhaps TRBD2 (6 bases). There are 13 residues in the CDR3. Between the trimmed V and J ends, which lost 6 bases and 4 bases, there was a span of 12 bases. Germline CDR1 and CDR2: SGHTA and FQGTGA. The CDR3 reads CASSSGQGETQYF. CDR3 DNA: TGTGCCAGCAGTAGCGGCCAAGGAGAGACCCAGTACTTC.

This clone was counted a few times. This chain joins TRBV5-1 and TRBJ1-1; 7 bases agree with TRBD1. Germline V gene lookup returns CDR1 SGHRS and CDR2 YFSETQ. The CDR3 sequence is 14 residues long. V dropped 3 bases and J dropped 4; count of bases not matched to a gene: 6. For the CDR3, the DNA is TGCGCCAGCAGCTACCAGACAGGGCGCACTGAAGCTTTCTTT. Its protein is CASSYQTGRTEAFF. The full variable domain, completed using reference TRBV5-1 and TRBJ1-1, is KAGVTQTPRYLIKTRGQQVTLSCSPISGHRSVSWYQQTPGQGLQFLFEYFSETQRNKGNFPGRFSGRQFSNSRSEMNVSTLELGDSALYLCASSYQTGRTEAFFGQGTRLTVV.

V gene TRBV19 combines with J gene TRBJ2-3, with TRBD1 identical over 7 bases. V dropped 3 bases and J dropped 2; count of bases not matched to a gene: 5. This CDR3 spans 15 amino acids. Germline V gene lookup returns CDR1 LNHDA and CDR2 SQIVND (reference sequence). The CDR3 here is CASSIVGTDTDTQYF. CDR3 coding DNA: TGTGCCAGTAGTATCGTGGGGACAGACACAGATACGCAGTATTTT.

V usage is TRBV9 and J usage is TRBJ2-2; TRBD1 matches 7 bases. The CDR3 consists of 16 residues. CDR1 and CDR2 from the germline V gene are SGDLS and YYNGEE. V lost 4 bases, J lost 7 bases, and 13 bases stayed unmatched. CDR3 loop: CASSSPGQQINGELFF. Here the CDR3 DNA reads TGTGCCAGCAGCTCCCCGGGACAGCAAATCAACGGGGAGCTGTTTTTT.

J is TRBJ2-3 and V is TRBV7-3; TRBD2 might be the D (5 bases). The CDR3 loop spans 15 amino acids. Per germline, CDR1 SGHTA and CDR2 FQGTGA. The V and J ends lost 4 bases and 1 base respectively, with 12 bases between them. CDR3 nucleotide sequence: TGTGCCAGCAGCTATGGACTGTTACGCACAGATACGCAGTATTTT. It encodes CASSYGLLRTDTQYF.

About this clone itself: A read error may produce the germline difference seen at one junction end. V usage is TRBV2 and J usage is TRBJ1-1; D perhaps matches TRBD1 (5 bases). Germline V lookup: CDR1 SNHLY, CDR2 FYNNEI. The CDR3 contains 14 residues. The CDR3 loop reads CASREVDTSPEAFF. CDR3 nucleotide sequence: TGTGCCAGCAGGGAAGTGGACACCTCCCCTGAGGCTTTCTTT.

The chain has TRBV15 and TRBJ1-1; possibly TRBD1 for D (6 bases). This CDR3 is built from 14 residues. The germline V gene encodes CDR1 LNHNV and CDR2 YYDKDF (reference sequence). V lost 0 bases, J lost 11 bases, and 16 bases lay in between. The CDR3 DNA reads TGTGCCACCAGCAGAGAAAGGGCCCAGGGGTTGGCTTTCTTT. This translates into CATSRERAQGLAFF.

V usage is TRBV6-6 and J usage is TRBJ1-2; TRBD1 aligns across 8 bases. V lost 5 bases and J lost 3; bases outside the gene matches: 8. The CDR3 contains 15 residues. The V gene's germline CDR1 is MNHNY and CDR2 SVGAGI (reference sequence). The CDR3 DNA reads TGTGCCAGCAGTCAAAAGCAGGGGGCTGACTATGGCTACACCTTC. Translating gives CASSQKQGADYGYTF.

V usage is TRBV7-9 and J usage is TRBJ2-4; D perhaps matches TRBD1 (5 bases). Germline loops: CDR1 SEHNR, CDR2 FQNEAQ (reference sequence). V lost 8 bases and J lost 2, with 13 bases in between. This CDR3 is 14 amino acids long. CDR3: CASATGGPKNIQYF. The CDR3 DNA reads as TGTGCCAGCGCTACAGGTGGACCCAAAAACATTCAGTACTTC.

J is TRBJ1-4 and V is TRBV6-6, with a weak D call TRBD1 (6 bases). V lost 6 bases to trimming and J lost 3 bases, with 11 bases between them. The CDR3 sequence is 14 residues long. Per germline, CDR1 MNHNY and CDR2 SVGAGI (reference sequence). CDR3 bases: TGTGCCAGCAGGGGGGCGATAGCTAATGAAAAACTGTTTTTT. Translating gives CASRGAIANEKLFF.

This sequence joins TRBV11-2 and TRBJ2-5; 15 bases agree with TRBD2. The CDR3 extends over 19 amino acids. V shed 5 bases and J 4 bases; nucleotides not matched to a gene: 14. CDR1 and CDR2 (germline): SGHAT, FQNNGV. The CDR3 nucleotides read TGTGCCAGCAGCCCTCGGACTAGCGGGGGGGCTGGTCGGGGAGAGACCCAGTACTTC. It translates to CASSPRTSGGAGRGETQYF.

The genes are TRBV3-1 (or the pseudogene TRBV3-2) and TRBJ2-3; TRBD2 matches 8 bases. Germline values: CDR1 LGHDT, CDR2 YNNKEL (reference sequence). The CDR3 is 15 residues long. V was pared by 3 bases and J by 3 bases, with 5 bases of the junction left unmatched. The CDR3 DNA reads as TGTGCCAGCAGCCATTTGGCGGGGGGAACAGATACGCAGTATTTT. This sequence encodes CASSHLAGGTDTQYF.

Of note for this clone: Other DNA sequences in this specimen translate into the identical CDR3. The chain links TRBV9 to TRBJ1-2, with 10 bases identical to TRBD1. Trimming cost V 2 bases and J 3 bases; bases outside gene matches: 4. Looked up from germline, CDR1 is SGDLS and CDR2 is YYNGEE. The CDR3 covers 15 residues. CDR3 amino acids: CASSVGTGADYGYTF. CDR3 sequence (DNA): TGTGCCAGCAGCGTCGGGACAGGGGCGGACTATGGCTACACCTTC.

Regarding this clone: At one end, the junction sequence differs from germline, possibly due to a read error. V usage is TRBV7-7 and J usage is TRBJ2-6; D is ambiguous. The CDR3 has 21 residues. Germline-derived CDR1 and CDR2 are SSHAT and FNYEAQ (reference sequence). CDR3 nucleotide sequence: TGTGCTAGCAGCTTAGTTCCGCCCCTGACGGCCAGCGACTCTGGGGCCAACGTCCTGACTTTC. Its translation is CASSLVPPLTASDSGANVLTF.

V gene TRBV7-3 combines with J gene TRBJ2-2; 7 bases are shared with TRBD1. This CDR3 contains 15 residues. The germline gives CDR1 SGHTA, CDR2 FQGTGA. The ends lost 4 bases at V and 5 bases at J; junction bases unmatched: 7. The CDR3 is CASSYTGAGTGELFF. The CDR3 nucleotides are TGTGCCAGCAGCTATACAGGGGCCGGGACCGGGGAGCTGTTTTTT.

The chain recombines TRBV5-1 with TRBJ1-1; D gene ambiguous. CDR3 length: 15 amino acids. Germline V gives CDR1 SGHRS, CDR2 YFSETQ. V was pared by 4 bases and J by 8 bases, with 21 bases between. The CDR3, as DNA: TGCGCCAGCAGCCCCGGTTCAAGTTGGGCAGCCGAAGCTTTCTTT. Translation: CASSPGSSWAAEAFF.

This sequence joins TRBV18 and TRBJ2-1; D gene ambiguous. This CDR3 is built from 15 residues. Between the trimmed V and J ends, which lost 3 bases and 4 bases, there was a span of 13 bases. From germline, CDR1 is KGHSH and CDR2 LQKENI. The CDR3 nucleotides are TGTGCCAGCTCACCGATTATCCAGGATTACAATGAGCAGTTCTTC. Residues: CASSPIIQDYNEQFF.